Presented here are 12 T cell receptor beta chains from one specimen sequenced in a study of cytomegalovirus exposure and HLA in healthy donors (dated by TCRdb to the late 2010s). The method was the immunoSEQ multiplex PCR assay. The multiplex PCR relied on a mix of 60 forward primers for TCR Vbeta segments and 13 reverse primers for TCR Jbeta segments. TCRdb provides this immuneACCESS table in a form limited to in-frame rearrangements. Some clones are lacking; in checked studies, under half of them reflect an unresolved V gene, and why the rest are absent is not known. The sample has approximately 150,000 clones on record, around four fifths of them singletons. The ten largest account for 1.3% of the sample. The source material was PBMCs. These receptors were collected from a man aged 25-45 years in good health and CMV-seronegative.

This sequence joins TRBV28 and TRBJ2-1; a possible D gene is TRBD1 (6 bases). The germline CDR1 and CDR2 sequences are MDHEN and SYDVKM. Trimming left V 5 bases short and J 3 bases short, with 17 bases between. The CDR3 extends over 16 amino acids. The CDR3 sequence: CASSLDFGTLYNEQFF. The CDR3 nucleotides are TGTGCCAGCAGTCTTGATTTCGGGACACTCTACAATGAGCAGTTCTTC.

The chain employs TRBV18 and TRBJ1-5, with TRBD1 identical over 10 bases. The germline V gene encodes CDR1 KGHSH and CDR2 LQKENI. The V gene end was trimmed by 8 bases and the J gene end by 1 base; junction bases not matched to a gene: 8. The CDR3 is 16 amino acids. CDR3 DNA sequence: TGTGCCAGCGCGGGACAGGGGTTCGACAGCAATCAGCCCCAGCATTTT. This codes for CASAGQGFDSNQPQHF.

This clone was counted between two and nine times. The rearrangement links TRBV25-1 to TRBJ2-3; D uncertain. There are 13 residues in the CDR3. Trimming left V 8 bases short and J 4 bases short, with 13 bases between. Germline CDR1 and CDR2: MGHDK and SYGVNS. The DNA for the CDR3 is TGTGCCAGCGCCCCGAGATCGGCAGATACGCAGTATTTT. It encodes CASAPRSADTQYF.

This CDR3 reads CASSIGRGSYEQYF. DNA of the CDR3: TGTGCCAGTAGTATAGGGAGGGGCTCCTACGAGCAGTACTTC. This chain connects TRBV19 to TRBJ2-7, with D possibly being TRBD2 (6 bases). CDR3 size: 14 residues. The germline V gene encodes CDR1 LNHDA and CDR2 SQIVND (reference sequence). The germline V and J ends were trimmed by 1 base and 0 bases, with 7 bases remaining between them.

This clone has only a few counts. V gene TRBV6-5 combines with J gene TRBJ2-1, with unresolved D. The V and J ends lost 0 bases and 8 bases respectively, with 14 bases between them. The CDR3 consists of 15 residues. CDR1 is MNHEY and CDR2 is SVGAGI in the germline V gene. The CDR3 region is CASSYSPGAPHEQFF. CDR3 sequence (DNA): TGTGCCAGCAGTTACTCGCCGGGTGCTCCCCATGAGCAGTTCTTC.

The CDR3 DNA reads as TGCGCCAGCAGCCAAGGGTCCAGGGGGCTGGAAGGCTACACCTTC. Its protein is CASSQGSRGLEGYTF. The chain joins TRBV4-3 to TRBJ1-2; 8 bases are a match to TRBD1. This CDR3 spans 15 amino acids. Unmatched junction bases numbered 9, after V lost 1 base and J lost 8 bases. Per the germline V gene, CDR1 is LGHNA and CDR2 is YSLEER.

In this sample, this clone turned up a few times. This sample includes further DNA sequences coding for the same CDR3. The CDR3 nucleotides read TGTGCCAGCAGTTACTCAATTGGACAGGGGTACGAGCAGTACTTC. It encodes CASSYSIGQGYEQYF. V is TRBV6-6 and J is TRBJ2-7, with TRBD1 matching 9 bases. Germline CDR1 MNHNY, CDR2 SVGAGI (reference sequence). V gave up 0 bases and J gave up 4 bases; unmatched junction bases: 4. The CDR3 runs to 15 residues.

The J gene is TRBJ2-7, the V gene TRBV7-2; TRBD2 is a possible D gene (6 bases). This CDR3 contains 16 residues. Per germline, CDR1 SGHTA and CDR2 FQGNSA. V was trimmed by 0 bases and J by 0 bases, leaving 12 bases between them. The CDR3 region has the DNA TGTGCCAGCAGCTTAGCGCCGGGACTGGGCTCCTACGAGCAGTACTTC. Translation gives CASSLAPGLGSYEQYF.

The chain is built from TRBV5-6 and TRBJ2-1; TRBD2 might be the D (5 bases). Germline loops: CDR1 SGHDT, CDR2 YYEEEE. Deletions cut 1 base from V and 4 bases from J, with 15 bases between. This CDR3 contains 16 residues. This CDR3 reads CASSLSERTLYNEQFF. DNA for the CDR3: TGTGCCAGCAGCTTGAGTGAGCGGACCCTATACAATGAGCAGTTCTTC. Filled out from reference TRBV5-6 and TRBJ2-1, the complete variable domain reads DAGVTQSPTHLIKTRGQQVTLRCSPKSGHDTVSWYQQALGQGPQFIFQYYEEEERQRGNFPDRFSGHQFPNYSSELNVNALLLGDSALYLCASSLSERTLYNEQFFGPGTRLTVL.

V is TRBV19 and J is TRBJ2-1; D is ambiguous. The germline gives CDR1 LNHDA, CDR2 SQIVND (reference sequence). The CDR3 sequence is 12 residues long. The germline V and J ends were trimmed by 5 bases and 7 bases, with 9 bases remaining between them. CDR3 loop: CASSLVRNEQFF. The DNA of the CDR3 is TGTGCCAGTAGTCTCGTGCGGAATGAGCAGTTCTTC.

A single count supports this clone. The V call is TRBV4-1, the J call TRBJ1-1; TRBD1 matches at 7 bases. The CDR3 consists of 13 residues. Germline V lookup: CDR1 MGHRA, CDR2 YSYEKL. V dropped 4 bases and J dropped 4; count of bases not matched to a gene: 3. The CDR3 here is CASSPTGATEAFF. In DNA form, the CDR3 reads TGCGCCAGCAGCCCCACAGGGGCCACTGAAGCTTTCTTT.

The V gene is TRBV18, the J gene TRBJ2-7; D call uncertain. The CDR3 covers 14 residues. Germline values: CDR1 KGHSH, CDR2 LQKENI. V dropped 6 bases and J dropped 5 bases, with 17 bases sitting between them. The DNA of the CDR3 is TGTGCCAGCTCCCAGCAGGCCCGGCGAGACGAGCAGTACTTC. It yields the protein CASSQQARRDEQYF.